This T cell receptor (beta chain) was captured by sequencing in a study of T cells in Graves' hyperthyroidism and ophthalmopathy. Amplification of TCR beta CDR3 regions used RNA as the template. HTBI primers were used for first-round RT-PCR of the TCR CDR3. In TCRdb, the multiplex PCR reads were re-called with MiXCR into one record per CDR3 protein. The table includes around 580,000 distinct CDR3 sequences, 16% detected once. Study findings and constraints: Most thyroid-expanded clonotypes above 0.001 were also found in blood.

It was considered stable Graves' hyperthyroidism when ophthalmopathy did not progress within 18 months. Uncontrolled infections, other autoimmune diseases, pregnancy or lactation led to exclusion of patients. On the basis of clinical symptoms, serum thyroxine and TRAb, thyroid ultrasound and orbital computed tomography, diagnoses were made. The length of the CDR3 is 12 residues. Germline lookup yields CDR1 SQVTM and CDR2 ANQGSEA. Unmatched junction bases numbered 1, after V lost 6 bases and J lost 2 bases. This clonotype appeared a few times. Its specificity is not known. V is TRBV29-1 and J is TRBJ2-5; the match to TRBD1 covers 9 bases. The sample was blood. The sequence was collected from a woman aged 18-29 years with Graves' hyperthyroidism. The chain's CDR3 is CSVTGGQETQYF. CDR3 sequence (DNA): TGCAGCGTGACAGGGGGACAAGAGACCCAGTACTTC.